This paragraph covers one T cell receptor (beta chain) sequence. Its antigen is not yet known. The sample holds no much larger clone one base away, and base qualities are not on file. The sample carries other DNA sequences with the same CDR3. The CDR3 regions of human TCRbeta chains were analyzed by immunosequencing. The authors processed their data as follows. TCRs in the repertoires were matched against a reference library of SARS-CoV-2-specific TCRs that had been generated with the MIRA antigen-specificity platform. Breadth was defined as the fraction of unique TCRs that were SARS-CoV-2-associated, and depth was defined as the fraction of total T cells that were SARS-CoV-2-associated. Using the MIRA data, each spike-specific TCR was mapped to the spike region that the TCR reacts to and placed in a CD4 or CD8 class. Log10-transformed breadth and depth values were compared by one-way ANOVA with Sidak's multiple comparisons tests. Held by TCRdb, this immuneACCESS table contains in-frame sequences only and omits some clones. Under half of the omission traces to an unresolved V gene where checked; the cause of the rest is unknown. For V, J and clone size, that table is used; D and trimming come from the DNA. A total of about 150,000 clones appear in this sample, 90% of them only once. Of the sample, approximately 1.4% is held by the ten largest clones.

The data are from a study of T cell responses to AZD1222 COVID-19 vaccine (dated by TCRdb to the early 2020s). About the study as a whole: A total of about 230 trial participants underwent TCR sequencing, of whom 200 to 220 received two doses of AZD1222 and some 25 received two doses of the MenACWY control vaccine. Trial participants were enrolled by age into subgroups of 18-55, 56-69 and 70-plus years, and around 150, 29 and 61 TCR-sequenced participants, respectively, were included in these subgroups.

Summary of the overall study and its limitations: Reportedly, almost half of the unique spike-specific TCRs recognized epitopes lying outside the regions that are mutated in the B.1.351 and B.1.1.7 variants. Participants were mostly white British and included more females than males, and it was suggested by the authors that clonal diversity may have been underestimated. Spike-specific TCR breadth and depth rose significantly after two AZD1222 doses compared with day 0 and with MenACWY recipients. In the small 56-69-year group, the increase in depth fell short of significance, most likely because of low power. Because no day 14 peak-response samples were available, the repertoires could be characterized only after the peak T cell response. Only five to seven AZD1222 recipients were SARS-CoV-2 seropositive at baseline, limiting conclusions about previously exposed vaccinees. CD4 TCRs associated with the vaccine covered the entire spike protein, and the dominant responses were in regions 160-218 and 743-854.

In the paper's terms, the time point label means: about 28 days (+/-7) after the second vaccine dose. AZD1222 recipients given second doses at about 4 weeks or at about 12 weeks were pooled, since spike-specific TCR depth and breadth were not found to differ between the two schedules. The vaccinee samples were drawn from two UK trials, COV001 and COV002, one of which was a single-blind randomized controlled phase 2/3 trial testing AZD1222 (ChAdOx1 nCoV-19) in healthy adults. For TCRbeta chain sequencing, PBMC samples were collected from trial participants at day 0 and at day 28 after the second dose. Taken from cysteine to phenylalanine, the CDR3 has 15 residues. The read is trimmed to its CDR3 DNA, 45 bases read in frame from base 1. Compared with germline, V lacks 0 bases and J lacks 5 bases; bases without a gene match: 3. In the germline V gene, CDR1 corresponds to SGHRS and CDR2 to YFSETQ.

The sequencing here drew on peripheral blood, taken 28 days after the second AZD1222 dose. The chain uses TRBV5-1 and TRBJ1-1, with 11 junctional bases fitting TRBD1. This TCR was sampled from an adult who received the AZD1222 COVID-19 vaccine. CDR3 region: CASSLAGTGGTEAFF. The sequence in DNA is TGCGCCAGCAGCTTGGCCGGGACAGGGGGGACTGAAGCTTTCTTT.